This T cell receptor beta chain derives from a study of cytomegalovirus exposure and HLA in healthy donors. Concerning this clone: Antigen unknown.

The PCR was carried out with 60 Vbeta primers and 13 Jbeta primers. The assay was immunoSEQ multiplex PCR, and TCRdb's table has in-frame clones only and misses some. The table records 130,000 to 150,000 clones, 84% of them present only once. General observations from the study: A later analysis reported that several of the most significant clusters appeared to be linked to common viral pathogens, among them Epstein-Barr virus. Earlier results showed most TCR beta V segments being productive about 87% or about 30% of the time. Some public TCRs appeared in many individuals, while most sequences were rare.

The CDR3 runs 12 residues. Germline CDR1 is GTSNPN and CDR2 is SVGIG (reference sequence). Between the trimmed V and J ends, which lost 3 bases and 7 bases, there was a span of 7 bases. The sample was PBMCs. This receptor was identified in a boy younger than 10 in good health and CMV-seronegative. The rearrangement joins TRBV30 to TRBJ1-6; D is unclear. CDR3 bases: TGTGCCTGGAGGGCACTAAATTCACCCCTCCACTTT. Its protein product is CAWRALNSPLHF. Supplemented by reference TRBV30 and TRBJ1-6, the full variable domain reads SQTIHQWPATLVQPVGSPLSLECTVEGTSNPNLYWYRQAAGRGLQLLFYSVGIGQISSEVPQNLSASRPQDRQFILSSKKLLLSDSGFYLCAWRALNSPLHFGNGTRLTVT.